The 30 T cell receptor beta chains listed next were all sequenced from one sample in a study of blood T cell repertoires in COVID-19. The protocol was immunoSEQ multiplex PCR, while the TCRdb copy is restricted to in-frame clones and leaves out a portion. The sample carries 150,000 to 200,000 clones, roughly 80% recorded once. Material: peripheral blood. The receptors were sampled from a man between 60 and 75 years old with active or convalescent COVID-19.

The chain employs TRBV30 and TRBJ2-1; D unresolved. Trimming removed 4 bases at V and 9 bases at J, with 16 bases between. CDR1 and CDR2 from the germline V gene are GTSNPN and SVGIG (reference sequence). The CDR3 is made up of 13 amino acids. The CDR3 DNA reads TGTGCCTGGACCCGTGGGCCATTTAGTGAGCAGTTCTTC. Encoded protein: CAWTRGPFSEQFF.

The sample holds many counts of this clone. The chain joins TRBV29-1 to TRBJ1-1, with D unresolved. V lost 0 bases, J lost 11 bases, and 10 bases lay in between. The germline CDR1 and CDR2 sequences are SQVTM and ANQGSEA. The CDR3 length is 11 residues. The CDR3 protein is CSVEDAVLAFF. DNA for the CDR3: TGCAGCGTTGAAGATGCGGTTTTGGCTTTCTTT. Using reference TRBV29-1 and TRBJ1-1 for the parts outside the CDR3, the full variable domain is SAVISQKPSRDICQRGTSLTIQCQVDSQVTMMFWYRQQPGQSLTLIATANQGSEATYESGFVIDKFPISRPNLTFSTLTVSNMSPEDSSIYLCSVEDAVLAFFGQGTRLTVV.

This rearrangement joins TRBV7-8 to TRBJ2-7; possibly TRBD1 for D (6 bases). The CDR3 covers 13 residues. Germline V gives CDR1 SGHVS, CDR2 FQNEAQ. Trimming stripped 5 bases from V and 4 bases from J, with 12 bases between. The CDR3 spells CASSLLDSYEQYF. The CDR3 nucleotides are TGTGCCAGCAGCCTCTTGGACAGTTACGAGCAGTACTTC.

This clone was observed a few times. V and J are TRBV27 and TRBJ2-5; weak D call: TRBD2 (7 bases). The V end lost 1 base, the J end lost 6 bases, and 12 bases lay between the germline ends. The germline V gene encodes CDR1 MNHEY and CDR2 SMNVEV (reference sequence). CDR3 length: 14 amino acids. The chain's CDR3 is CASSLYRGAKTQYF. CDR3 nucleotide sequence: TGTGCCAGCAGTTTATATCGGGGGGCGAAGACCCAGTACTTC.

The sample holds a few counts of this clone. The chain is built from TRBV27 and TRBJ2-2; no clear D gene. Germline V gene data show CDR1 as MNHEY and CDR2 as SMNVEV (reference sequence). The ends were cut back, 2 bases at V and 5 bases at J, with 6 bases in the middle. This CDR3 has 13 residues. CDR3 sequence reads: CASSLRHTGELFF. DNA for the CDR3: TGTGCCAGCAGTTTAAGACATACCGGGGAGCTGTTTTTT.

V usage is TRBV7-8 and J usage is TRBJ2-7; 9 bases map to TRBD2. Germline trimming cut 4 bases from V and 2 bases from J; bases unmatched to any gene: 24. From germline, CDR1 is SGHVS and CDR2 FQNEAQ. This CDR3 is built from 21 residues. This chain's CDR3 is CASSSPPGRTKVSGRTYEQYF. The CDR3 DNA reads TGTGCCAGCAGCTCCCCCCCGGGTCGTACTAAGGTGAGCGGGAGGACCTACGAGCAGTACTTC.

V and J are TRBV12-3 or TRBV12-4 and TRBJ2-5, with TRBD1 matching 8 bases. The junction had 5 bases not matched to a gene; V was cut back by 4 bases and J by 7 bases. CDR3 length: 13 residues. CDR3 bases: TGTGCCAGCAGTTCGGGACAGGCAGGGACCCAGTACTTC. Residues: CASSSGQAGTQYF.

J is TRBJ2-1 and V is TRBV6-5, with 7 nucleotides matching TRBD2. Germline loops: CDR1 MNHEY, CDR2 SVGAGI. This CDR3 has 14 residues. The V and J ends lost 10 bases and 8 bases, in that order; junction bases with no gene match: 14. The CDR3 loop reads CATIPSGGYDEQFF. CDR3 bases: TGTGCCACAATCCCTAGCGGAGGTTATGATGAGCAGTTCTTC.

The chain links TRBV5-1 to TRBJ2-7, with D maybe TRBD1 (6 bases). This CDR3 has 15 amino acids. Germline V lookup: CDR1 SGHRS, CDR2 YFSETQ. Deletions cut 0 bases from V and 2 bases from J, with 12 bases between. CDR3 sequence (DNA): TGCGCCAGCAGCTTGGCGACAGGCCCAGCCTACGAGCAGTACTTC. Amino acid sequence: CASSLATGPAYEQYF.

The chain carries TRBV4-3 and TRBJ2-7; 9 bases match TRBD2. Germline trimming cut 2 bases from V and 5 bases from J; bases unmatched to any gene: 7. The germline V gene has CDR1 LGHNA and CDR2 YSLEER. CDR3 length equals 15 residues. CDR3 nucleotides: TGCGCCAGCAGCCAACTTAGCGGGAGCCGCCACGAGCAGTACTTC. It translates to CASSQLSGSRHEQYF.

This chain joins TRBV28 and TRBJ2-3; 8 bases are shared with TRBD1. V lost 6 bases, J lost 0 bases, and 5 bases stayed unmatched. CDR1 is MDHEN, CDR2 SYDVKM, per germline. The CDR3 has 15 amino acids. CDR3 loop: CASRWDRRSTDTQYF. DNA of the CDR3: TGTGCCAGCAGATGGGACAGGAGAAGCACAGATACGCAGTATTTT.

The chain recombines TRBV2 with TRBJ2-7, with TRBD1 matching over 9 bases. In germline, CDR1 is SNHLY, CDR2 FYNNEI. J was trimmed by 5 bases and V by 7 bases; bases with no gene match: 9. This CDR3 has 14 residues. Here the CDR3 reads CASIPDRGVHEQYF. The CDR3 DNA follows: TGTGCCAGCATACCGGACAGGGGTGTCCACGAGCAGTACTTC. The complete variable domain, with remaining parts taken from reference TRBV2 and TRBJ2-7, reads EPEVTQTPSHQVTQMGQEVILRCVPISNHLYFYWYRQILGQKVEFLVSFYNNEISEKSEIFDDQFSVERPDGSNFTLKIRSTKLEDSAMYFCASIPDRGVHEQYFGPGTRLTVT.

This clone was detected only once. The V gene is TRBV27, the J gene TRBJ2-6, with 9 bases matching TRBD1. V lost 4 bases to trimming and J lost 14 bases; unmatched junction nucleotides: 9. The CDR3 is 14 amino acids. From germline, CDR1 is MNHEY and CDR2 SMNVEV (reference sequence). The CDR3 here is CASSSAGTGHLLTF. CDR3 nucleotides: TGTGCCAGCAGTTCTGCCGGGACAGGGCACCTCCTGACTTTC. Full variable domain (missing parts from reference TRBV27 and TRBJ2-6): EAQVTQNPRYLITVTGKKLTVTCSQNMNHEYMSWYRQDPGLGLRQIYYSMNVEVTDKGDVPEGYKVSRKEKRNFPLILESPSPNQTSLYFCASSSAGTGHLLTFGAGSRLTVL.

The V gene is TRBV7-3, the J gene TRBJ2-7, with TRBD2 matching over 13 bases. The J segment lost 7 bases and the V segment lost 4 bases, leaving 7 bases of the junction unmatched. The germline gives CDR1 SGHTA, CDR2 FQGTGA. This CDR3 comprises 15 residues. CDR3 sequence (DNA): TGTGCCAGCAGCTCCGGACTAGCGGGAGTAGGAGAGCAGTACTTC. This translates into CASSSGLAGVGEQYF.

The chain joins TRBV7-2 to TRBJ2-5; TRBD1 agrees at 9 bases. CDR3 length: 13 residues. CDR1 is SGHTA, CDR2 FQGNSA, per germline. V gave up 5 bases and J gave up 4 bases; unmatched junction bases: 2. In DNA, the CDR3 is TGTGCCAGCAGCGGGACAGGGCTAGAGACCCAGTACTTC. Protein: CASSGTGLETQYF. The variable domain in full, completed from reference TRBV7-2 and TRBJ2-5, reads GAGVSQSPSNKVTEKGKDVELRCDPISGHTALYWYRQSLGQGLEFLIYFQGNSAPDKSGLPSDRFSAERTGGSVSTLTIQRTQQEDSAVYLCASSGTGLETQYFGPGTRLLVL.

V gene TRBV25-1 combines with J gene TRBJ1-1; D gene ambiguous. The ends were cut back, 6 bases at V and 4 bases at J, with 18 bases in the middle. Germline V CDR1 and CDR2: MGHDK, SYGVNS. This CDR3 has 15 residues. This chain's CDR3 is CASSPYIPRSTEAFF. The CDR3 bases are TGTGCCAGCAGCCCATACATACCTCGGAGCACTGAAGCTTTCTTT.

This chain links TRBV28 with TRBJ1-5; no definite D call. V was clipped by 8 bases and J by 5 bases, with 13 bases between them. Germline CDR1 is MDHEN and CDR2 is SYDVKM. The CDR3 has 13 amino acids. CDR3 sequence (DNA): TGTGCCAGCGCCGGGTCTAGAGATCAGCCCCAGCATTTT. This encodes CASAGSRDQPQHF. Full variable domain (missing parts from reference TRBV28 and TRBJ1-5): DVKVTQSSRYLVKRTGEKVFLECVQDMDHENMFWYRQDPGLGLRLIYFSYDVKMKEKGDIPEGYSVSREKKERFSLILESASTNQTSMYLCASAGSRDQPQHFGDGTRLSIL.

The chain joins TRBV18 to TRBJ1-3; 7 bases match TRBD1. The CDR3 covers 16 residues. Germline V gene data show CDR1 as KGHSH and CDR2 as LQKENI. V shed 6 bases, J shed 3 bases, and the junction held 11 bases outside the gene matches. The CDR3 coding sequence is TGTGCCAGCTCCGAAAGGGGGCGGATTGATGGAAACACCATATATTTT. Its protein product is CASSERGRIDGNTIYF.

The sample holds a few counts of this clone. The J gene is TRBJ2-7, the V gene TRBV28, with TRBD1 matching 7 bases. Looked up from germline, CDR1 is MDHEN and CDR2 is SYDVKM. This CDR3 spans 14 amino acids. With 5 bases clipped from V and 3 bases from J, the junction kept 7 bases outside the gene matches. The CDR3 DNA reads as TGTGCCAGCAGTGAAGGACAGGCGTTCTACGAGCAGTACTTC. Protein: CASSEGQAFYEQYF.

This clone occurred once. The chain combines TRBV10-2 with TRBJ2-1; 11 nucleotides match TRBD2. The CDR3 has 16 residues. V was clipped by 7 bases and J by 0 bases; unmatched bases: 5. Germline CDR1 and CDR2: WSHSY and SAAADI. The CDR3 region is CASTLAGGISYNEQFF. The DNA of the CDR3 is TGCGCCAGCACCCTAGCGGGAGGAATCTCCTACAATGAGCAGTTCTTC.

The chain employs TRBV19 and TRBJ1-3; 8 bases match TRBD1. Germline CDR1 LNHDA, CDR2 SQIVND (reference sequence). Trimming cost V 3 bases and J 4 bases; bases outside gene matches: 8. The CDR3 is 16 amino acids. CDR3: CASSITGTGQGNTIYF. In DNA, the CDR3 is TGTGCCAGTAGTATCACCGGGACAGGTCAGGGAAACACCATATATTTT.

Only one count was recorded for this clone. The chain carries TRBV27 and TRBJ2-7, with 11 bases matching TRBD2. Germline values: CDR1 MNHEY, CDR2 SMNVEV (reference sequence). The CDR3 is 14 residues long. With V trimmed by 6 bases and J by 1 base, 2 bases remained unmatched. The CDR3 nucleotides read TGTGCCAGCAGGACTAGCGGGAAGTCCTACGAGCAGTACTTC. It yields the protein CASRTSGKSYEQYF.

This chain joins TRBV12-3 or TRBV12-4 and TRBJ1-4; no reliable D call. The CDR3 loop spans 13 amino acids. Trimming took 6 bases from V and 0 from J, leaving 5 bases between them. CDR3 bases: TGTGCCAGCAGGCCTACAACTAATGAAAAACTGTTTTTT. It yields the protein CASRPTTNEKLFF.

This clone was found many times. The chain combines TRBV7-9 with TRBJ2-2; D is perhaps TRBD1 (5 bases). This CDR3 contains 12 residues. The V end lost 5 bases, the J end lost 7 bases, and 8 bases lay between the germline ends. Germline V gives CDR1 SEHNR, CDR2 FQNEAQ (reference sequence). CDR3: CASSTDSGELFF. DNA for the CDR3: TGTGCCAGCAGCACCGACAGCGGGGAGCTGTTTTTT.

The J gene is TRBJ1-6, the V gene TRBV28; no firm D call. This CDR3 has 12 residues. Trimming shortened V by 8 bases and J by 9 bases, and 11 bases separated the two germline ends. Germline V gene lookup returns CDR1 MDHEN and CDR2 SYDVKM. CDR3: CASVGFISPLHF. CDR3 DNA sequence: TGTGCCAGCGTCGGTTTTATTTCACCCCTCCACTTT.

The chain employs TRBV7-3 and TRBJ1-2, with 7 bases fitting TRBD1. The V gene end was trimmed by 5 bases and the J gene end by 6 bases; junction bases not matched to a gene: 9. This CDR3 comprises 14 residues. Germline assignment: CDR1 SGHTA and CDR2 FQGTGA. CDR3 in DNA: TGTGCCAGCAGCCCCCAGGGGGGAAGGGATGGCTACACCTTC. This sequence encodes CASSPQGGRDGYTF.

The chain recombines TRBV24-1 with TRBJ2-1; 7 bases match TRBD2. Germline V gives CDR1 KGHDR, CDR2 SFDVKD. The CDR3 is made up of 14 amino acids. The J segment lost 7 bases and the V segment lost 0 bases, leaving 2 bases of the junction unmatched. The CDR3 loop is CATSDLRRGNEQFF. CDR3 in DNA: TGTGCCACCAGTGATTTGAGGCGGGGGAATGAGCAGTTCTTC.

The rearrangement uses TRBV2 and TRBJ2-7; D might be TRBD2 (7 bases). Looked up from germline, CDR1 is SNHLY and CDR2 is FYNNEI. This CDR3 region has 15 residues. V dropped 6 bases and J dropped 3 bases, with 18 bases sitting between them. The CDR3 loop reads CASSRGAGALYEQYF. The CDR3 nucleotides read TGTGCCAGCAGCCGAGGCGCGGGGGCCCTCTACGAGCAGTACTTC.

The gene calls are TRBV5-1 and TRBJ2-2; D might be TRBD1 (5 bases). V lost 4 bases, J lost 9 bases, and 13 bases lay in between. Per the germline V gene, CDR1 is SGHRS and CDR2 is YFSETQ. This CDR3 spans 13 amino acids. The DNA for the CDR3 is TGCGCCAGCAGCCTGGGGCCCGCCCGGGAGCTGTTTTTT. Residues: CASSLGPARELFF.

CDR3 sequence (DNA): TGCGCCAGCAGCAATTTACACCCAGGCCAAGAGACCCAGTACTTC. Protein sequence: CASSNLHPGQETQYF. The chain combines TRBV5-1 with TRBJ2-5; no clear D gene. The CDR3 extends over 15 amino acids. Germline V gene lookup returns CDR1 SGHRS and CDR2 YFSETQ. V shed 4 bases and J shed 1 base, with 14 bases lying between them.